This T cell receptor (beta chain) was documented in a study of beta chain features in type 1 diabetes. This clone was picked up many times. The CDR3 sequence is 17 residues long. V shed 3 bases, J shed 1 base, and the junction held 5 bases outside the gene matches. Per germline, CDR1 PRHDT and CDR2 FYEKMQ (reference sequence). The authors reverse transcribed all of the isolated RNA, so sequencing captured expressed TCRB transcripts. Assay used: immunoSEQ multiplex PCR; TCRdb lists only in-frame clones, some missing. The sample consists of some 200,000 clones, roughly a tenth of them appearing once. The chain has TRBV13 and TRBJ1-4; 10 bases map to TRBD1. This clonotype was sampled from a man between 18 and 29 years old in good health. Source material: central memory CD4+ T cells from blood. The CDR3 region is CASSFRTGGGTNEKLFF. DNA of the CDR3: TGTGCCAGCAGCTTTAGGACAGGGGGAGGAACTAATGAAAAACTGTTTTTT.